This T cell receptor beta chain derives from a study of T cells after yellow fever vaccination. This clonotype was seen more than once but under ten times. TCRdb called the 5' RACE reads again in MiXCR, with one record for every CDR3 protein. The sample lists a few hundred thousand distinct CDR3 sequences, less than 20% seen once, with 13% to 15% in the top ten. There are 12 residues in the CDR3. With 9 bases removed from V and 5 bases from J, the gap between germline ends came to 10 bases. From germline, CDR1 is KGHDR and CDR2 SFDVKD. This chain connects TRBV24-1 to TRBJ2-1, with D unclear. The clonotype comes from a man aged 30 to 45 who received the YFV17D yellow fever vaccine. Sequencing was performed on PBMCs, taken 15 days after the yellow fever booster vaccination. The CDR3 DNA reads TGTGCCACCCAGGCTAGGGACAATGAGCAGTTCTTC. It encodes CATQARDNEQFF.